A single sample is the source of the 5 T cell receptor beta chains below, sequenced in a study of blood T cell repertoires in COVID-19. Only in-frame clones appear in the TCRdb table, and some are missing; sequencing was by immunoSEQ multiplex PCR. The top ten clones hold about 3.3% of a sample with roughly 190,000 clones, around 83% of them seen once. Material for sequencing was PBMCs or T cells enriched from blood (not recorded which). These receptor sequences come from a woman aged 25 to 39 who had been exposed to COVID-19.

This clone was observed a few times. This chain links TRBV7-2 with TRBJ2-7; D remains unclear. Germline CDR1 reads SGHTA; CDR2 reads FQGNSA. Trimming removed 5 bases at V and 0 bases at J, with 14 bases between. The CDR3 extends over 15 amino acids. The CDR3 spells CASSPLPGSSYEQYF. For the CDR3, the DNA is TGTGCCAGCAGCCCCCTCCCAGGTAGCTCCTACGAGCAGTACTTC.

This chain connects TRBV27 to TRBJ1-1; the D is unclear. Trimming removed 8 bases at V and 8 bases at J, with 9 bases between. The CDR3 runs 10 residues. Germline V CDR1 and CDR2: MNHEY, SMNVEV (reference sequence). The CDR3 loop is CASGRREAFF. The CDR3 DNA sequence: TGTGCCAGCGGGAGACGCGAAGCTTTCTTT.

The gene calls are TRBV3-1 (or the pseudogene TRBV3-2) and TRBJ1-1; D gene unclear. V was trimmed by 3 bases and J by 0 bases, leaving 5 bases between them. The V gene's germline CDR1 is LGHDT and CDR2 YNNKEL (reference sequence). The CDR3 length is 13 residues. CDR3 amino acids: CASSHRLNTEAFF. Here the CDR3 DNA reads TGTGCCAGCAGCCACAGGTTGAACACTGAAGCTTTCTTT.

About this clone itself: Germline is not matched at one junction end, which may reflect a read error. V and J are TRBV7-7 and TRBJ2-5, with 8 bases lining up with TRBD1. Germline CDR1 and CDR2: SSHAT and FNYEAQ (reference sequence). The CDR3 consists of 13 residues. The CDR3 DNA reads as TGTGCTAGCAGCTTAGGACAGGGAGAGACCCAGTACTTC. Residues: CASSLGQGETQYF. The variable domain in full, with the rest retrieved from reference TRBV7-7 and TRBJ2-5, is GAGVSQSPRYKVTKRGQDVTLRCDPISSHATLYWYQQALGQGPEFLTYFNYEAQPDKSGLPSDRFSAERPEGSISTLTIQRTEQRDSAMYRCASSLGQGETQYFGPGTRLLVL.

The CDR3 sequence: CASSQNIPSNQPQHF. DNA of the CDR3: TGCGCCAGCAGCCAGAACATCCCATCCAATCAGCCCCAGCATTTT. The chain carries TRBV4-1 and TRBJ1-5; D call uncertain. This CDR3 contains 15 residues. V was clipped by 3 bases and J by 3 bases, with 12 bases between them. Germline assignment: CDR1 MGHRA and CDR2 YSYEKL.